This T cell receptor (beta chain) was recovered during a study of cytomegalovirus exposure and HLA in healthy donors. Overall study: In a previous analysis, 110 million or so unique TCR beta sequences were found from about 179 million T cells.

Researchers ran the PCR with 60 Vbeta and 13 Jbeta primers. TCRdb's table, derived via immunoSEQ multiplex PCR, lists solely in-frame clones and lacks some. The sample has about 120,000 clones; about 76% are singletons. The CDR3 covers 16 residues. The germline gives CDR1 SGHTA, CDR2 FQGNSA. V lost 5 bases, J lost 1 base, and 7 bases stayed unmatched. The material sequenced was PBMCs. The chain has TRBV7-2 and TRBJ2-2; 7 bases agree with TRBD2. The source of this sequence is a woman aged 40 to 55 in good health and CMV-seropositive. The CDR3 DNA reads TGTGCCAGCAGCCCACGGACTAGTCGGAACACCGGGGAGCTGTTTTTT. The encoded protein is CASSPRTSRNTGELFF.